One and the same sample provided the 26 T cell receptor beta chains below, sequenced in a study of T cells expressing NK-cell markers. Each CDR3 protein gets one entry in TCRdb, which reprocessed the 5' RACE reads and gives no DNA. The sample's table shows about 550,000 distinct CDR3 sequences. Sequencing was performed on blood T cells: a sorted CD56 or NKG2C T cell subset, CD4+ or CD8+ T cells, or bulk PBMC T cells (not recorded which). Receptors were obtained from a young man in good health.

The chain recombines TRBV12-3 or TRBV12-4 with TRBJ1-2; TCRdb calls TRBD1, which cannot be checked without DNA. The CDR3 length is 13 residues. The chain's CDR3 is CASNGRGLYGYTF.

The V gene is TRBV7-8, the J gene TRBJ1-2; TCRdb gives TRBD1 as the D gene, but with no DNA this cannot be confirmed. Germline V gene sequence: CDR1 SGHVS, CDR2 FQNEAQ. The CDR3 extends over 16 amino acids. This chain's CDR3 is CASSLGSTLGGLGYTF.

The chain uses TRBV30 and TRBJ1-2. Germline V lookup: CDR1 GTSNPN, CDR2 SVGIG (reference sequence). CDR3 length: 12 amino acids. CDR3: CAWVSAGYGYTF.

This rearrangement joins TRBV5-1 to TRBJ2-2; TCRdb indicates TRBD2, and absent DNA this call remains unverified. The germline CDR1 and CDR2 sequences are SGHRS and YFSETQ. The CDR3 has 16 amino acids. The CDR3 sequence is CASSFMAGDGAGELFF. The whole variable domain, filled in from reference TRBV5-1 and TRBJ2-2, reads KAGVTQTPRYLIKTRGQQVTLSCSPISGHRSVSWYQQTPGQGLQFLFEYFSETQRNKGNFPGRFSGRQFSNSRSEMNVSTLELGDSALYLCASSFMAGDGAGELFFGEGSRLTVL.

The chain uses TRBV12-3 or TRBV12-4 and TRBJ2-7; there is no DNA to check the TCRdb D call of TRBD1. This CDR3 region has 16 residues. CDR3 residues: CASSLPGQFSSYEQYF.

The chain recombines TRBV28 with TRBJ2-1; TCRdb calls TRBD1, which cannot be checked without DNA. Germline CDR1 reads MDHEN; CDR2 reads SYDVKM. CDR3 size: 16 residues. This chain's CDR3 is CASTKVGTDLYNEQFF.

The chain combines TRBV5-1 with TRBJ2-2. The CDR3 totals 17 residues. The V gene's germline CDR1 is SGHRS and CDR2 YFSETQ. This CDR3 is CASSLGMYSGKTGELFF.

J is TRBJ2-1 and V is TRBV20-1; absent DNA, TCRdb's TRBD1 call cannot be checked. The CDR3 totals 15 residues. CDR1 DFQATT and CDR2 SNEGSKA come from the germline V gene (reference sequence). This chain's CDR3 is CSARDQQGIMNEQFF.

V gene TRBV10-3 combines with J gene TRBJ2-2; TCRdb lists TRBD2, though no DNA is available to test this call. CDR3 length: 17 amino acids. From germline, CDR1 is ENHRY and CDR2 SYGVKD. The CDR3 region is CAITMVAGGSNTGELFF.

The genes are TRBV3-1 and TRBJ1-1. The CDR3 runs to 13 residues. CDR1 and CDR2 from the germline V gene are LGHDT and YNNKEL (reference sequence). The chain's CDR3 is CASSQPRNTEAFF.

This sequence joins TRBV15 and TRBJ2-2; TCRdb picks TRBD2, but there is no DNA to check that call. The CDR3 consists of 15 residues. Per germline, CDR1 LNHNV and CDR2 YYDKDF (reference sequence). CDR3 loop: CATSTGGRSLGELFF.

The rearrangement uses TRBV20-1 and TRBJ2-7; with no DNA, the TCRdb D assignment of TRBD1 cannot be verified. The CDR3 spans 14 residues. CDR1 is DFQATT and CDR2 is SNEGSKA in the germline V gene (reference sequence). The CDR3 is CSARPPARGYEQYF.

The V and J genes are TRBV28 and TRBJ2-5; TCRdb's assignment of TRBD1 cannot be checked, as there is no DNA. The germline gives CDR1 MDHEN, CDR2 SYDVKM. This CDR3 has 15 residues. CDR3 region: CASSLGAAYQETQYF.

CDR3 residues: CASSYQKERGIRSETQYF. The rearrangement joins TRBV6-2 or TRBV6-3 to TRBJ2-5; as DNA is missing, the TRBD1 call by TCRdb cannot be tested. The germline V gene encodes CDR1 MNHEY and CDR2 SVGEGT. This CDR3 spans 18 amino acids.

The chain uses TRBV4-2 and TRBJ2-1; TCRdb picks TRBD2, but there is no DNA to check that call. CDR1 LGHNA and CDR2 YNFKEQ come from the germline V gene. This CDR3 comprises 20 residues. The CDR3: CASSQDPGLAGGSNYNEQFF.

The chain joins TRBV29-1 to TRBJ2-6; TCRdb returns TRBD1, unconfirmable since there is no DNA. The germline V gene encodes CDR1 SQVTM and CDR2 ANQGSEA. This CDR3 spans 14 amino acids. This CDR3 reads CSATGTSGANVLTF.

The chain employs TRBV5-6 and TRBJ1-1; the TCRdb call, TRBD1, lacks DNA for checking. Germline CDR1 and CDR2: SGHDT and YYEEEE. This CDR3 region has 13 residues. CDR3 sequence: CASSFAGGGEAFF.

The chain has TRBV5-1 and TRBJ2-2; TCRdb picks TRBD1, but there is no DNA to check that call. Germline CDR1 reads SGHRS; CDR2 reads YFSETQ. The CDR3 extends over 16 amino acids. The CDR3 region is CASSHRGTANTGELFF. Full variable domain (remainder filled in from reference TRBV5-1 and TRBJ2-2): KAGVTQTPRYLIKTRGQQVTLSCSPISGHRSVSWYQQTPGQGLQFLFEYFSETQRNKGNFPGRFSGRQFSNSRSEMNVSTLELGDSALYLCASSHRGTANTGELFFGEGSRLTVL.

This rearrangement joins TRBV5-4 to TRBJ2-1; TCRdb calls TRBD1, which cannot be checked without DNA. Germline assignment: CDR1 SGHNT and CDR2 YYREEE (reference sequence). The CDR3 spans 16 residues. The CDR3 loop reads CASSLEGQGFPSEQFF.

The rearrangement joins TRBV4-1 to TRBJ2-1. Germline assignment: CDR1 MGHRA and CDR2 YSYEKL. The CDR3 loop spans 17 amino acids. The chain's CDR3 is CASSQVFGAESYNEQFF.

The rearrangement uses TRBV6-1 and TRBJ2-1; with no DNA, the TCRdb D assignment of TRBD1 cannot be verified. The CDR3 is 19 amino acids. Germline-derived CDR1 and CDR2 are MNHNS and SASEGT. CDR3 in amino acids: CASSQGFGALPLGYNEQFF.

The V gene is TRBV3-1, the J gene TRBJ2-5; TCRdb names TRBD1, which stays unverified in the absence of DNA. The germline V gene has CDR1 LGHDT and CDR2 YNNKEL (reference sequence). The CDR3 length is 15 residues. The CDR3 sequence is CASSHGLIRGETQYF.

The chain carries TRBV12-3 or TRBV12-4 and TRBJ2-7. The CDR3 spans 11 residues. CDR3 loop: CASSNNYEQYF.

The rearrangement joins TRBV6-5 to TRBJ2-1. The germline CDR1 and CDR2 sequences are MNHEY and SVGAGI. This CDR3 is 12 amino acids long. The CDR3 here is CASSSDKGEQFF.

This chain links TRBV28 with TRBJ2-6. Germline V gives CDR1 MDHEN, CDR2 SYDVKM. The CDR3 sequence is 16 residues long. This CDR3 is CASRNMDGARANVLTF.

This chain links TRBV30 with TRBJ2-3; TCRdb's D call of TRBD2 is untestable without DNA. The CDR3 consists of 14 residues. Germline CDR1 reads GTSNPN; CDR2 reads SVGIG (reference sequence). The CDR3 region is CAWMIGLAGDTQYF.